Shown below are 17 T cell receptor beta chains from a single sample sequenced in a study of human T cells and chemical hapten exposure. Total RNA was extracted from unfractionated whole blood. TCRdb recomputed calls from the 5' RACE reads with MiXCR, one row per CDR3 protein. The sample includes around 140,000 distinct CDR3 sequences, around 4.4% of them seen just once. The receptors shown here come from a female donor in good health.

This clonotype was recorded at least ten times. This chain's CDR3 is CAVRGFNGSPLHF. In nucleotides, the CDR3 is TGTGCCGTCCGAGGGTTCAACGGGTCACCCCTCCACTTT. The chain joins TRBV12-3 or TRBV12-4 to TRBJ1-6; D call uncertain. V lost 11 bases, J lost 10 bases, and 18 bases lay in between. The CDR3 extends over 13 amino acids.

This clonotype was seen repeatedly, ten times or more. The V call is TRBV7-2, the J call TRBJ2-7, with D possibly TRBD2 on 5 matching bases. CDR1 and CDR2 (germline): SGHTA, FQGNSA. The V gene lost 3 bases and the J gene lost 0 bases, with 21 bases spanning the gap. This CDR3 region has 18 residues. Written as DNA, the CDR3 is TGTGCCAGCAGCTTCCCCGAGGGTCGGAGCGGCTCCTCCTACGAGCAGTACTTC. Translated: CASSFPEGRSGSSYEQYF.

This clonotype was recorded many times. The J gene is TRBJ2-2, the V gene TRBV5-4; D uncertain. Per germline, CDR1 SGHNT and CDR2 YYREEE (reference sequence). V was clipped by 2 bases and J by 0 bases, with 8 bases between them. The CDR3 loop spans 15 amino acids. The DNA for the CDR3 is TGTGCCAGCAGCTTAGGCAGAACGAACACCGGGGAGCTGTTTTTT. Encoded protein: CASSLGRTNTGELFF.

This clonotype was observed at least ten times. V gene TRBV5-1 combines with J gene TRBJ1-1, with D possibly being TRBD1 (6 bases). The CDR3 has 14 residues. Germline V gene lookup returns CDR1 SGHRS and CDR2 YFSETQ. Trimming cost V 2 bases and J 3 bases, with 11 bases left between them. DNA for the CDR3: TGCGCCAGCAGCTTTTCAGGGGAGGACACTGAAGCTTTCTTT. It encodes CASSFSGEDTEAFF.

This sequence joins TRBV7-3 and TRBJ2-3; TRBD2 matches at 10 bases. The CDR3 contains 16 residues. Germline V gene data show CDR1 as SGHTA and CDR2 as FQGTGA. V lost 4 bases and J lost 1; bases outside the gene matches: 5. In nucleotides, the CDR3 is TGTGCCAGCAGCTCCGGGACTAGCGAGCGCACAGATACGCAGTATTTT. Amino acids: CASSSGTSERTDTQYF. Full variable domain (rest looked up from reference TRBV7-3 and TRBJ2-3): GAGVSQTPSNKVTEKGKYVELRCDPISGHTALYWYRQSLGQGPEFLIYFQGTGAADDSGLPNDRFFAVRPEGSVSTLKIQRTERGDSAVYLCASSSGTSERTDTQYFGPGTRLTVL.

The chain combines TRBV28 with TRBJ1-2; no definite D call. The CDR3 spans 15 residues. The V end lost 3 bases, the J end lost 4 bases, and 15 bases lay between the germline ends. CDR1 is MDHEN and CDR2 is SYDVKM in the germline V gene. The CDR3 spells CASSFTLDTFYGYTF. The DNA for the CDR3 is TGTGCCAGCAGTTTCACCCTCGATACGTTCTATGGCTACACCTTC.

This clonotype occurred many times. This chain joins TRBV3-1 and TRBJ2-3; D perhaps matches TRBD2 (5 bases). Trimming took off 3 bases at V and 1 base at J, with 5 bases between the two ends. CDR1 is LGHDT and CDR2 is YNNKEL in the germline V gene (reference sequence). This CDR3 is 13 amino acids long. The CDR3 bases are TGTGCCAGCAGCCAGCGGGGCACAGATACGCAGTATTTT. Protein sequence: CASSQRGTDTQYF.

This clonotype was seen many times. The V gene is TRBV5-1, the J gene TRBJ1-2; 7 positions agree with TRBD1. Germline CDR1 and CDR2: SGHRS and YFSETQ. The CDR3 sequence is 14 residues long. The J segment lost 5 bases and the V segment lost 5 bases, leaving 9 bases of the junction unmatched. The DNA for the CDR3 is TGCGCCAGCAGGACAGGGCCGTCTGGGTATGGCTACACCTTC. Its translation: CASRTGPSGYGYTF.

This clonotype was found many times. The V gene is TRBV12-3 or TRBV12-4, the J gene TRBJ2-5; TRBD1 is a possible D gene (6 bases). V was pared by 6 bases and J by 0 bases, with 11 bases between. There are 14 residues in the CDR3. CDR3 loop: CASSLDRYQETQYF. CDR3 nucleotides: TGTGCCAGCAGCCTAGACAGGTACCAAGAGACCCAGTACTTC.

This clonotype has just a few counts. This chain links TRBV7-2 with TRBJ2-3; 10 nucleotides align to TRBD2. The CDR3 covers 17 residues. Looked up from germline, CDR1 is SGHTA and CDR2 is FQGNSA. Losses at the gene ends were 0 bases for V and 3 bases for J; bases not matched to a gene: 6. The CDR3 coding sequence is TGTGCCAGCAGCTTAGCGTTTAGCGGGGGGAGAACAGATACGCAGTATTTT. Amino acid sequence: CASSLAFSGGRTDTQYF.

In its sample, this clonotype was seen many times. The CDR3 DNA sequence: TGTGCCAGCAGTTACGTAGGGGGCAATGAGCAGTTCTTC. It codes for CASSYVGGNEQFF. The chain has TRBV2 and TRBJ2-1; TRBD1 might be the D (6 bases). Germline lookup yields CDR1 SNHLY and CDR2 FYNNEI. Deletions cut 5 bases from V and 6 bases from J, with 11 bases between. The CDR3 is made up of 13 amino acids.

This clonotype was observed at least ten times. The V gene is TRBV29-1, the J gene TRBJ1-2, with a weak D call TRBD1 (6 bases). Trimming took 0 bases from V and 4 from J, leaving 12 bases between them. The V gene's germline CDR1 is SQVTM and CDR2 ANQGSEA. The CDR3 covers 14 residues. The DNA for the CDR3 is TGCAGCGTTGAAGAAGGGACGGGGGCCTATGGCTACACCTTC. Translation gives CSVEEGTGAYGYTF.

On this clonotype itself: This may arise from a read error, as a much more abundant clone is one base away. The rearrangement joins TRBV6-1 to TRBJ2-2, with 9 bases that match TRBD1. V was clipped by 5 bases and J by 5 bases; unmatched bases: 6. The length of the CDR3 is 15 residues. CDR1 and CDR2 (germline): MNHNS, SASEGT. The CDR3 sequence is CASSIPGTGTGELFF. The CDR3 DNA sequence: TGTGCCAGCAGTATCCCCGGGACAGGGACCGGGGAGCTGTTTTTT.

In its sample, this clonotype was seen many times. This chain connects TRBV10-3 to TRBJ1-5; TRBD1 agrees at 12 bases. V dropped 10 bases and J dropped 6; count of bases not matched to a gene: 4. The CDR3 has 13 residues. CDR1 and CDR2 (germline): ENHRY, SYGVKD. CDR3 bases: TGTGCCACGGGACAGGGGGCAGGTCAGCCCCAGCATTTT. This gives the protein CATGQGAGQPQHF.

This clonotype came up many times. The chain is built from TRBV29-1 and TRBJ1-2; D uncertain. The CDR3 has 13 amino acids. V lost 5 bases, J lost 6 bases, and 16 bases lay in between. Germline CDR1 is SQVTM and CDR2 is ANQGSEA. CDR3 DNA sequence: TGCAGCGTTTCTCCCCTGGATGGGGATGGCTACACCTTC. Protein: CSVSPLDGDGYTF.

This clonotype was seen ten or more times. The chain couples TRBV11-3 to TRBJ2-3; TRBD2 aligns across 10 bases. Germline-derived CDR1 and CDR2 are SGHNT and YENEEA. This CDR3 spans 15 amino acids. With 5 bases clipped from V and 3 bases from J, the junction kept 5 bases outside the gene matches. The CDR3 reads CASSIGLAETDTQYF. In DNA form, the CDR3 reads TGTGCCAGCAGCATCGGACTAGCGGAGACAGATACGCAGTATTTT.

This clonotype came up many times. The CDR3 loop is CASSLLGRQSSEQFF. CDR3 nucleotides: TGTGCCAGCAGTTTACTGGGGCGCCAGTCCAGTGAGCAGTTCTTC. This chain links TRBV28 with TRBJ2-1; possibly TRBD1 for D (5 bases). Trimming took off 2 bases at V and 9 bases at J, with 17 bases between the two ends. Germline V gene data show CDR1 as MDHEN and CDR2 as SYDVKM. The CDR3 spans 15 residues.